A single sample is the source of the 5 T cell receptor beta chains below, sequenced in a study of metastatic and nonmetastatic thyroid tumors. TCRdb re-analyzed the PCR reads using MiXCR. The data contain around 37,000 clones, 24% of them singletons. Each patient came to thyroid surgery without any prior treatment (of any kind). Sequences were obtained from tumor tissue. Every receptor here comes from a female donor with papillary thyroid cancer or a benign thyroid nodule (not recorded which). Some clones in this sample may be carry-over from other donors' samples.

Turning to this clone: Given a much more abundant clone one base away, this may be a read error. V usage is TRBV3-1 and J usage is TRBJ2-2, with D possibly being TRBD1 (7 bases). This CDR3 comprises 13 residues. Germline V gives CDR1 LGHDT, CDR2 YNNKEL (reference sequence). CDR3 protein: CASRQQGGGELVF. The CDR3 DNA sequence: TGTGCCAGCAGACAACAAGGGGGCGGGGAGCTGGTTTTT.

The V and J genes are TRBV20-1 and TRBJ2-1; the match to TRBD2 covers 8 bases. CDR3 length: 13 amino acids. Germline CDR1 DFQATT, CDR2 SNEGSKA (reference sequence). The trim removed 4 bases at V and 9 bases at J, leaving 8 bases unmatched. CDR3 loop: CSANGRAVTEQFF. CDR3 DNA: TGCAGTGCTAACGGGAGGGCGGTAACTGAGCAGTTCTTC.

This clone turned up a few times. This rearrangement joins TRBV6-1 to TRBJ1-2; D is ambiguous. Trimming cost V 4 bases and J 2 bases, with 8 bases left between them. Germline CDR1 reads MNHNS; CDR2 reads SASEGT. The CDR3 has 13 amino acids. DNA for the CDR3: TGTGCCAGCAGTGTATATATAAACTATGGCTACACCTTC. Translation gives CASSVYINYGYTF.

Only a few counts were recorded for this clone. The rearrangement joins TRBV10-1 to TRBJ1-6; no clear D gene. V shed 3 bases and J shed 0 bases, with 6 bases lying between them. From germline, CDR1 is WNHNN and CDR2 SYGVQD (reference sequence). CDR3 length: 15 residues. The CDR3 region has the DNA TGCGCCAGCAGTGAAGCGAGCTCCTATAATTCACCCCTCCACTTT. Its translation: CASSEASSYNSPLHF.

This clone was detected many times. The chain uses TRBV24-1 and TRBJ2-5; 10 bases are a match to TRBD1. V gave up 3 bases and J gave up 1 base; unmatched junction bases: 4. This CDR3 has 16 amino acids. The germline V gene has CDR1 KGHDR and CDR2 SFDVKD. CDR3: CATSDPGQGLQETQYF. The CDR3 DNA reads TGTGCCACCAGTGATCCGGGACAGGGGCTCCAAGAGACCCAGTACTTC.